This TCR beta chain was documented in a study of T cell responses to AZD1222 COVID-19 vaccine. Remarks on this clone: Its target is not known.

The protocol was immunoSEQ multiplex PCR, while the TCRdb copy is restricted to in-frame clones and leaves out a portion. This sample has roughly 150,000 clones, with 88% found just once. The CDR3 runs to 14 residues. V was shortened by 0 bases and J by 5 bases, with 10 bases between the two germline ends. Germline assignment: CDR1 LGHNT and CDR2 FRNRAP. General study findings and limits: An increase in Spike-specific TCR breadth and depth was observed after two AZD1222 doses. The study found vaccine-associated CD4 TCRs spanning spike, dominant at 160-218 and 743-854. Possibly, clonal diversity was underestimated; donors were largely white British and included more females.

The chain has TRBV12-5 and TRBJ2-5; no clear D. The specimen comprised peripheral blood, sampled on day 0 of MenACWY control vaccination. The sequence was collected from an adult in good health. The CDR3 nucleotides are TGTGCTAGTGGTTTGGTACAGTTAATCGAGACCCAGTACTTC. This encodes CASGLVQLIETQYF.